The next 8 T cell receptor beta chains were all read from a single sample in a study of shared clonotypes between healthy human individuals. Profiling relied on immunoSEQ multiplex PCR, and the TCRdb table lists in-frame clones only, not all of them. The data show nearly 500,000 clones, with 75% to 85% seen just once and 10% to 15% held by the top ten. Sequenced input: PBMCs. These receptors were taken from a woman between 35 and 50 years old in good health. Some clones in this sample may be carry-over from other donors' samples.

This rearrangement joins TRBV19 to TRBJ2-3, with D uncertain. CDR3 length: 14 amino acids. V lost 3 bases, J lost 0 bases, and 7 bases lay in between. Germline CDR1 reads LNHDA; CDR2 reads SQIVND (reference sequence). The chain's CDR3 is CASSMGTSTDTQYF. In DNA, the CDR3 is TGTGCCAGTAGTATGGGAACTAGCACAGATACGCAGTATTTT.

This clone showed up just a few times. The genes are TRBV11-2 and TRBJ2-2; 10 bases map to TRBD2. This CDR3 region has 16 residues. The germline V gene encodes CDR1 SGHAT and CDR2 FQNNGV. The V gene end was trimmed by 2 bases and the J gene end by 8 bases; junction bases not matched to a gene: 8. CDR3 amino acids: CASSLSSGRVEGELFF. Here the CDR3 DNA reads TGTGCCAGCAGCTTATCGAGCGGGAGGGTCGAGGGGGAGCTGTTTTTT.

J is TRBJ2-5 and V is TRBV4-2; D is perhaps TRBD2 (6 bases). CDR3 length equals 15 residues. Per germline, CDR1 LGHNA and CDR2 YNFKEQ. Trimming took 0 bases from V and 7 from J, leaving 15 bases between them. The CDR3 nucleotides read TGTGCCAGCAGCCAAGAGTTGGGCGGAGCGGGGACCCAGTACTTC. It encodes CASSQELGGAGTQYF.

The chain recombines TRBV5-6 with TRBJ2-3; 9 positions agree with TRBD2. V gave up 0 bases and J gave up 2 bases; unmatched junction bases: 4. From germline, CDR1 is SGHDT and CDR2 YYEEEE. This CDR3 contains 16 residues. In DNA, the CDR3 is TGTGCCAGCAGCTTGGTAGCGGGAGAGCACACAGATACGCAGTATTTT. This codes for CASSLVAGEHTDTQYF.

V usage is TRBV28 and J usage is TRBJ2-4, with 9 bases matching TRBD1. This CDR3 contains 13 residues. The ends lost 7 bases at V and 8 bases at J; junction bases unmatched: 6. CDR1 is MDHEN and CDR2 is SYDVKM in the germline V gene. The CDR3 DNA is TGTGCCAGCACCAAACAGGGGGCGGACATTCAGTACTTC. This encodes CASTKQGADIQYF.

In DNA, the CDR3 is TGTGCCAGCGGCGGGAGGGCCATCAGCGAGCAGTACTTC. Translation gives CASGGRAISEQYF. V and J are TRBV7-2 and TRBJ2-7; TRBD2 matches at 9 bases. CDR3 length: 13 residues. Germline assignment: CDR1 SGHTA and CDR2 FQGNSA. V lost 8 bases, J lost 6 bases, and 8 bases stayed unmatched.

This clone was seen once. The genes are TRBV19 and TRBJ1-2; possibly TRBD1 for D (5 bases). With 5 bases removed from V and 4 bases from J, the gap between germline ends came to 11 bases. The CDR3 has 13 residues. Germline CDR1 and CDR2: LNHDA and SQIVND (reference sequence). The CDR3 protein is CASSPGTSYGYTF. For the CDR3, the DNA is TGTGCCAGTAGTCCCGGGACCTCCTATGGCTACACCTTC.

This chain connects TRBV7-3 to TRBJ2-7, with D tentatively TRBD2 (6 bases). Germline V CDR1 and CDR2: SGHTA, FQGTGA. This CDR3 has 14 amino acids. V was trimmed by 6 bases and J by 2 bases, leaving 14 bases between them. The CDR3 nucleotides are TGTGCCAGCAGTCCCACCGGAGGGCCCTACGAGCAGTACTTC. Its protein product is CASSPTGGPYEQYF.